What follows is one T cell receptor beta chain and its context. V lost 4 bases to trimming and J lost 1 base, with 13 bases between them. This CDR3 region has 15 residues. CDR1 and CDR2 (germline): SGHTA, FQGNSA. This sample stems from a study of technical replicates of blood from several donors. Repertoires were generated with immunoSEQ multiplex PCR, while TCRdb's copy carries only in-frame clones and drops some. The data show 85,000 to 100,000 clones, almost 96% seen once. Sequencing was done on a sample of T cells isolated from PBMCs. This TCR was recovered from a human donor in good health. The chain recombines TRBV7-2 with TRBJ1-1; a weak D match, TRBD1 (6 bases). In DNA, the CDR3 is TGTGCCAGCAGCTCCTCCGGGACAACGAACACTGAAGCTTTCTTT. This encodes CASSSSGTTNTEAFF.